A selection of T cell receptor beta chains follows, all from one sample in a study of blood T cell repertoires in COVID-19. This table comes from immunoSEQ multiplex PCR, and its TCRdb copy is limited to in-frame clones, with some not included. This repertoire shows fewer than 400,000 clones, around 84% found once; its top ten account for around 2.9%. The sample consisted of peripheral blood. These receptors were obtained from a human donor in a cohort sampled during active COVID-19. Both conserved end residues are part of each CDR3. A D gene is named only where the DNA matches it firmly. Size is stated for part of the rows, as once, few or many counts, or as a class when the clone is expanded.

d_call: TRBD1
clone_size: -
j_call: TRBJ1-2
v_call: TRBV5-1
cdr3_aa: CASSSETGENYGYTF
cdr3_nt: TGCGCCAGCAGCTCTGAGACAGGGGAAAACTATGGCTACACCTTC

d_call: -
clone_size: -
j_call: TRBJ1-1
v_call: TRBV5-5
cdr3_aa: CASTFRGENAEAFF
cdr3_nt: TGTGCCAGCACCTTCAGGGGAGAGAACGCTGAAGCTTTCTTT

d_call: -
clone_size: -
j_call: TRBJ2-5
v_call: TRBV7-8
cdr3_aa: CASSLAQQETQYF
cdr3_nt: TGTGCCAGCAGCTTAGCACAGCAAGAGACCCAGTACTTC

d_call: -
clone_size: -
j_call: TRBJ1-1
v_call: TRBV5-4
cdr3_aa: CASSWEGTTEAFF
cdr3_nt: TGTGCCAGCAGCTGGGAGGGGACTACTGAAGCTTTCTTT

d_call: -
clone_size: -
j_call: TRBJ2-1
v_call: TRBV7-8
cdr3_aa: CATTQVANEQFF
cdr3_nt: TGTGCCACGACGCAGGTTGCTAATGAGCAGTTCTTC

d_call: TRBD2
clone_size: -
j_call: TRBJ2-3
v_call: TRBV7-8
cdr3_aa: CASSSGTRDTQYF
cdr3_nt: TGTGCCAGCAGCTCCGGGACTAGGGATACGCAGTATTTT

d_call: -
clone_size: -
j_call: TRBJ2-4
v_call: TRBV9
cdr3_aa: CASSVGTGGDIQYF
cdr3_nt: TGTGCCAGCAGCGTAGGGACTGGCGGGGACATTCAGTACTTC

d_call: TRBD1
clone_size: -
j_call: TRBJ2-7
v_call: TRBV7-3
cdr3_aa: CASSLGTGGEQYF
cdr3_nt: TGTGCCAGCAGCCTAGGGACAGGGGGCGAGCAGTACTTC

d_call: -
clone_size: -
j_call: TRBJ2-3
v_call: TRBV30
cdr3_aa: CAWSVFGQDSTDTQYF
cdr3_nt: TGTGCCTGGAGTGTATTTGGGCAGGATAGCACAGATACGCAGTATTTT

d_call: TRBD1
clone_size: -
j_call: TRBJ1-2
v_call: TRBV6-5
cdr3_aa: CASSYSRTGGYGYTF
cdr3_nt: TGTGCCAGCAGTTACTCTAGGACAGGGGGCTATGGCTACACCTTC

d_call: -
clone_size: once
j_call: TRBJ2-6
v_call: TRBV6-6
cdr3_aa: CASSLSGASGANVLTF
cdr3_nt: TGTGCCAGCAGTCTTTCAGGGGCCTCTGGGGCCAACGTCCTGACTTTC

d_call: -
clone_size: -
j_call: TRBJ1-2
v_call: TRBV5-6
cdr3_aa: CASSPEDIRRGYTF
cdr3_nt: TGTGCCAGCAGCCCCGAGGACATCCGGCGGGGCTACACCTTC

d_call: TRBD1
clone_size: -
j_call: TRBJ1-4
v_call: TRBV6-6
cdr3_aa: CASSFGQGNEKLFF
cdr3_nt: TGTGCCAGCAGTTTCGGACAGGGTAACGAAAAACTGTTTTTT

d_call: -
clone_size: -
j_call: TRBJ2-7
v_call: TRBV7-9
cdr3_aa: CASSLEGPSYEQYF
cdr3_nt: TGTGCCAGCAGCTTGGAGGGGCCCTCCTACGAGCAGTACTTC

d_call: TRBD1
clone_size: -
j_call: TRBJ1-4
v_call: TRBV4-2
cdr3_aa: CASSQEGRQGDEKLFF
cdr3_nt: TGTGCCAGCAGCCAAGAGGGGAGACAGGGCGATGAAAAACTGTTTTTT

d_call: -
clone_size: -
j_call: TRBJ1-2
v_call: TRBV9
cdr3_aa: CASSVGSIGVELYGYTF
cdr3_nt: TGTGCCAGCAGCGTCGGGTCTATCGGGGTTGAACTCTATGGCTACACCTTC

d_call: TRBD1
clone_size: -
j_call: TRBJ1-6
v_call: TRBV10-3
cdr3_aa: CAISPRDSSNSPLHF
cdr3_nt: TGTGCCATCAGTCCTCGGGACAGCTCAAATTCACCCCTCCACTTT

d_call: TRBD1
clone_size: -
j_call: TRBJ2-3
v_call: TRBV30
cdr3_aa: CAWAPGQGHTDTQYF
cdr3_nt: TGTGCCTGGGCGCCTGGACAGGGGCACACAGATACGCAGTATTTT

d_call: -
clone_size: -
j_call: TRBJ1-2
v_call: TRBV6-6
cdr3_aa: CASSYSSWYGYTF
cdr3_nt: TGTGCCAGCAGTTACTCGAGTTGGTATGGCTACACCTTC

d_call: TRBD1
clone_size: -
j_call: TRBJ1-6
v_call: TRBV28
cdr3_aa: CASSPDRATYNSPLHF
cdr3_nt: TGTGCCAGCAGTCCCGACAGGGCCACCTATAATTCACCCCTCCACTTT

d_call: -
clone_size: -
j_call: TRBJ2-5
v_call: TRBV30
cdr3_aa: CAWSLPTGKSVHRETQYF
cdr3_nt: TGTGCCTGGAGTCTTCCCACAGGGAAATCCGTACACCGGGAGACCCAGTACTTC

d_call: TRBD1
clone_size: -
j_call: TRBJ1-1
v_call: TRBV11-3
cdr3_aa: CASSPQTTGMNTEAFF
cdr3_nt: TGTGCCAGCAGCCCCCAGACGACAGGGATGAACACTGAAGCTTTCTTT

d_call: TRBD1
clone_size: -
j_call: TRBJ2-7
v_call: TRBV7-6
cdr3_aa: CASSSGQPYEQYF
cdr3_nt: TGTGCCAGCAGCTCGGGACAGCCCTACGAGCAGTACTTC

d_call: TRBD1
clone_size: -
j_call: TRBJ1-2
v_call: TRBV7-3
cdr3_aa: CASSLTGTGGGYGGYTF
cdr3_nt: TGTGCCAGCAGCTTGACCGGGACAGGAGGGGGGTATGGAGGCTACACCTTC

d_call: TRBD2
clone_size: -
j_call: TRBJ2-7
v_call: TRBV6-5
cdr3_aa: CASSLSGRTSYEQYF
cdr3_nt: TGTGCCAGCAGCCTTAGCGGGAGGACCTCCTACGAGCAGTACTTC

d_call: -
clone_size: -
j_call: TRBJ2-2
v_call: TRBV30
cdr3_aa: CAWSKDSPRVELFF
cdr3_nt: TGTGCCTGGAGTAAAGACAGCCCCCGTGTGGAGCTGTTTTTT

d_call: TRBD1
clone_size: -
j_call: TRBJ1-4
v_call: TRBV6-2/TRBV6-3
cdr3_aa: CASSYSWDRGGEKLFF
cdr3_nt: TGTGCCAGCAGTTACTCATGGGACAGGGGCGGTGAAAAACTGTTTTTT

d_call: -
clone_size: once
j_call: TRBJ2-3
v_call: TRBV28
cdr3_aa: CASSPPGNWDTQYF
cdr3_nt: TGTGCCAGCTCACCACCGGGGAATTGGGATACGCAGTATTTT